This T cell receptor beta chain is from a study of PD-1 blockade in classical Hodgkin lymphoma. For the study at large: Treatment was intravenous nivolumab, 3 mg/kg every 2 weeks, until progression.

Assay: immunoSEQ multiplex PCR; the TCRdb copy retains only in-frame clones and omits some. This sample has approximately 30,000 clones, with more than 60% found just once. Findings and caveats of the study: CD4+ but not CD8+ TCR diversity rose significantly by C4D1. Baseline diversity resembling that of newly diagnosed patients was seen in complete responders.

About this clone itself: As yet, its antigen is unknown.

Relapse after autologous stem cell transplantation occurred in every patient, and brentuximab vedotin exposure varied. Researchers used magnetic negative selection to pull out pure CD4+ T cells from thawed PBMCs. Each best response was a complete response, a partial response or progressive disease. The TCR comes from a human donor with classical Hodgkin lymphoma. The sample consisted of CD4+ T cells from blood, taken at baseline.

CDR3: CASSLDRSGELFF. CDR3 bases: TGTGCCAGCAGCTTAGACAGATCCGGGGAGCTGTTTTTT. V is TRBV7-2 and J is TRBJ2-2; D remains unclear. The CDR3 loop spans 13 amino acids. The germline V and J ends were trimmed by 1 base and 6 bases, with 6 bases remaining between them. Germline CDR1 and CDR2: SGHTA and FQGNSA. Drawing the rest from reference TRBV7-2 and TRBJ2-2, the complete variable domain is GAGVSQSPSNKVTEKGKDVELRCDPISGHTALYWYRQSLGQGLEFLIYFQGNSAPDKSGLPSDRFSAERTGGSVSTLTIQRTQQEDSAVYLCASSLDRSGELFFGEGSRLTVL.